A selection of T cell receptor beta chains follows, all from one sample in a study of cytomegalovirus exposure and HLA in healthy donors. Assay: immunoSEQ multiplex PCR; the TCRdb copy retains only in-frame clones and omits some. The sample lists fewer than 120,000 clones; 76% were seen once. The sample comprised PBMCs. These receptor sequences come from a young man in good health and CMV-seropositive. Each CDR3 is given with its conserved first and last residue. D genes are given only for firm matches. Size values are once, few and many counts, or a class for expanded clones, and some rows have none.

clone size: .; J gene: TRBJ2-1; V gene: TRBV7-2; D gene: .; CDR3 DNA: TGTGCCAGCAGCTTTGGTCAGGGGAATGGTGAGCAGTTCTTC; CDR3 protein: CASSFGQGNGEQFF
clone size: .; J gene: TRBJ1-1; V gene: TRBV9; D gene: TRBD1; CDR3 DNA: TGTGCCAGCAGCATAAGGGGGACAGCGAACACTGAAGCTTTCTTT; CDR3 protein: CASSIRGTANTEAFF
clone size: .; J gene: TRBJ2-7; V gene: TRBV28; D gene: TRBD2; CDR3 DNA: TGTGCCAGCATTTCCCTGGGGGGGTTCCTGCACGAGCAGTACTTC; CDR3 protein: CASISLGGFLHEQYF
clone size: .; J gene: TRBJ2-3; V gene: TRBV5-1; D gene: TRBD2; CDR3 DNA: TGCGCCAGCAGCTCACCCAGGGGTTCGAGGACTAGCGGGGGGGTTGGCACAGATACGCAGTATTTT; CDR3 protein: CASSSPRGSRTSGGVGTDTQYF
clone size: .; J gene: TRBJ2-7; V gene: TRBV7-2; D gene: TRBD2; CDR3 DNA: TGTGCCAGCAGCTCCAACCGGCGGGGGTCAACCTACGAGCAGTACTTC; CDR3 protein: CASSSNRRGSTYEQYF
clone size: once; J gene: TRBJ2-5; V gene: TRBV5-1; D gene: .; CDR3 DNA: TGCGCCAGCAGCCGCGACAGGACGGAGGAGACCCAGTACTTC; CDR3 protein: CASSRDRTEETQYF
clone size: .; J gene: TRBJ1-2; V gene: TRBV4-1; D gene: .; CDR3 DNA: TGCGCCAGCAGCCAAGAGGGCAGCCATGGCTACACCTTC; CDR3 protein: CASSQEGSHGYTF
clone size: .; J gene: TRBJ1-2; V gene: TRBV6-5; D gene: .; CDR3 DNA: TGTGCCAGCAGAGCTTCAGGGGTTCGAGACTATGGCTACACCTTC; CDR3 protein: CASRASGVRDYGYTF
clone size: .; J gene: TRBJ1-2; V gene: TRBV28; D gene: .; CDR3 DNA: TGTGCCAGCAGTCCTATCCTACCGGGACTGATTAACTATGGCTACACCTTC; CDR3 protein: CASSPILPGLINYGYTF
clone size: .; J gene: TRBJ2-1; V gene: TRBV10-3; D gene: TRBD1; CDR3 DNA: TGTGCCATCAGTGCAGGGACAGGGCCCAATGAGCAGTTCTTC; CDR3 protein: CAISAGTGPNEQFF
clone size: .; J gene: TRBJ2-5; V gene: TRBV4-3; D gene: .; CDR3 DNA: TGCGCCAGCAGCCAAGACCAGGCAGGCCAAGAGACCCAGTACTTC; CDR3 protein: CASSQDQAGQETQYF
clone size: .; J gene: TRBJ1-2; V gene: TRBV6-6; D gene: TRBD1; CDR3 DNA: TGTGCCAGCAGTTGGACAGGGAATGGCTACACCTTC; CDR3 protein: CASSWTGNGYTF
clone size: .; J gene: TRBJ1-1; V gene: TRBV27; D gene: .; CDR3 DNA: TGTGCCAGCAGTTTAAGCATAATGAACACTGAAGCTTTCTTT; CDR3 protein: CASSLSIMNTEAFF
clone size: .; J gene: TRBJ1-4; V gene: TRBV6-5; D gene: TRBD1; CDR3 DNA: TGTGCCAGCAGTCGGACAGGGGTTACCGAAAAACTGTTTTTT; CDR3 protein: CASSRTGVTEKLFF
clone size: .; J gene: TRBJ1-5; V gene: TRBV19; D gene: .; CDR3 DNA: TGTGCCAGCATGACTCGGCCGGGCAATCAGCCCCAGCATTTT; CDR3 protein: CASMTRPGNQPQHF
clone size: .; J gene: TRBJ1-6; V gene: TRBV19; D gene: .; CDR3 DNA: TGTGCCAGTAGTCTTGTACAGTTAAGCTCCTATAATTCACCCCTCCACTTT; CDR3 protein: CASSLVQLSSYNSPLHF
clone size: few; J gene: TRBJ1-2; V gene: TRBV6-5; D gene: .; CDR3 DNA: TGTGCCAGCAGTCCCGGGGGGACGGGGGTCTATGGCTACACCTTC; CDR3 protein: CASSPGGTGVYGYTF
clone size: .; J gene: TRBJ1-4; V gene: TRBV5-6; D gene: .; CDR3 DNA: TGTGCCAGCAGCGGGGACACCGCTAGGGAAAAACTGTTTTTT; CDR3 protein: CASSGDTAREKLFF
clone size: .; J gene: TRBJ2-1; V gene: TRBV6-5; D gene: TRBD2; CDR3 DNA: TGTGCCAGCAGGAGGACTAGCGGGGGGTTGAATGAGCAGTTCTTC; CDR3 protein: CASRRTSGGLNEQFF
clone size: .; J gene: TRBJ2-2; V gene: TRBV28; D gene: TRBD2; CDR3 DNA: TGTGCCAGCAGTTTAGGGGGGGAGGACACCGGGGAGCTGTTTTTT; CDR3 protein: CASSLGGEDTGELFF
clone size: .; J gene: TRBJ2-3; V gene: TRBV9; D gene: .; CDR3 DNA: TGTGCCAGCAGCGTAGGAGGGCTTAGCACAGATACGCAGTATTTT; CDR3 protein: CASSVGGLSTDTQYF
clone size: few; J gene: TRBJ2-7; V gene: TRBV9; D gene: TRBD1; CDR3 DNA: TGTGCCAGCAGCGTAGGCGGACAGGGGGCCGACGAGCAGTACTTC; CDR3 protein: CASSVGGQGADEQYF
clone size: .; J gene: TRBJ2-6; V gene: TRBV6-1; D gene: .; CDR3 DNA: TGTGCCAGCAGTGCTGCCGGAGGAGGTGTGGACTCTGGGGCCAACGTCCTGACTTTC; CDR3 protein: CASSAAGGGVDSGANVLTF
clone size: .; J gene: TRBJ2-7; V gene: TRBV7-9; D gene: TRBD1; CDR3 DNA: TGTGCCAGCAGCTTGGGACAGGGATACTACGAGCAGTACTTC; CDR3 protein: CASSLGQGYYEQYF
clone size: .; J gene: TRBJ1-1; V gene: TRBV28; D gene: TRBD1; CDR3 DNA: TGTGCCAGCAGTTCACAGGGGGCATTTCCCAAAGAAGCTTTCTTT; CDR3 protein: CASSSQGAFPKEAFF
clone size: .; J gene: TRBJ2-7; V gene: TRBV2; D gene: TRBD1; CDR3 DNA: TGTGCCAGGGGGACAGGGAAAGGCACCCCCTACGAGCAGTACTTC; CDR3 protein: CARGTGKGTPYEQYF
clone size: .; J gene: TRBJ2-2; V gene: TRBV11-2; D gene: TRBD2; CDR3 DNA: TGTGCCAGCAGCTCAATCCTGGCGGGGGGATACACCGGGGAGCTGTTTTTT; CDR3 protein: CASSSILAGGYTGELFF
clone size: .; J gene: TRBJ1-2; V gene: TRBV4-3; D gene: TRBD1; CDR3 DNA: TGCGCCAGCAGCCAAGATGCCAGGGGGCTTATGAACTATGGCTACACCTTC; CDR3 protein: CASSQDARGLMNYGYTF